These 22 T cell receptor beta chains originate from one sample sequenced in a study of blood T cell repertoires in COVID-19. Generated by immunoSEQ multiplex PCR, the TCRdb table keeps only in-frame clones and is missing some. The sample holds about 150,000 clones, about 76% seen once. The sequenced sample consisted of peripheral blood. These receptor sequences come from a woman in her 70s with COVID-19, enrolled during active disease.

This clone was observed a handful of times. The rearrangement joins TRBV7-2 to TRBJ1-3; D is perhaps TRBD1 (5 bases). V shed 3 bases and J shed 11 bases, with 8 bases lying between them. Germline assignment: CDR1 SGHTA and CDR2 FQGNSA. The CDR3 totals 11 residues. CDR3 bases: TGTGCCAGCAGCTTTCGGGGGGCCATATATTTT. Its translation is CASSFRGAIYF.

This clone was counted only a few times. The CDR3, as DNA: TGTGCCAGCAGCCCCGGGTCCAGGGGAAATGAAAAACTGTTTTTT. It encodes CASSPGSRGNEKLFF. The J gene is TRBJ1-4, the V gene TRBV7-6, with D perhaps TRBD1 (6 bases). From germline, CDR1 is SGHVS and CDR2 FNYEAQ. The CDR3 contains 15 residues. V was trimmed by 5 bases and J by 5 bases, leaving 15 bases between them. Based on the CDR3 plus reference TRBV7-6 and TRBJ1-4, the full variable domain is GAGVSQSPRYKVTKRGQDVALRCDPISGHVSLYWYRQALGQGPEFLTYFNYEAQQDKSGLPNDRFSAERPEGSISTLTIQRTEQRDSAMYRCASSPGSRGNEKLFFGSGTQLSVL.

For the CDR3, the DNA is TGCAGCGTTGAAGAGGGAGATCAGCCCCAGCATTTT. Amino acids: CSVEEGDQPQHF. V and J are TRBV29-1 and TRBJ1-5; D call uncertain. Trimming removed 0 bases at V and 5 bases at J, with 5 bases between. CDR3 length equals 12 residues. Germline-derived CDR1 and CDR2 are SQVTM and ANQGSEA.

V and J are TRBV9 and TRBJ2-7, with D possibly being TRBD1 (6 bases). The germline gives CDR1 SGDLS, CDR2 YYNGEE. The CDR3 has 15 amino acids. V dropped 2 bases and J dropped 4 bases, with 16 bases sitting between them. The CDR3 DNA follows: TGTGCCAGCAGCGTTGGGACATCCCGAGGGTACGAGCAGTACTTC. This codes for CASSVGTSRGYEQYF.

This chain connects TRBV30 to TRBJ1-3, with D perhaps TRBD1 (6 bases). Trimming shortened V by 2 bases and J by 0 bases, and 26 bases separated the two germline ends. CDR1 is GTSNPN, CDR2 SVGIG, per germline (reference sequence). The CDR3 covers 20 residues. The CDR3 region has the DNA TGTGCCTGGAGTTCGGTAGGGACACTCTCTGAGCGCCACTCTGGAAACACCATATATTTT. Translated, it gives CAWSSVGTLSERHSGNTIYF.

This clone was counted many times. CDR3 loop: CASRSTEDNSPLHF. The CDR3 DNA follows: TGCGCCAGCAGGTCCACAGAAGATAATTCACCCCTCCACTTT. The rearrangement links TRBV5-1 to TRBJ1-6; the D is unclear. The V end lost 5 bases, the J end lost 5 bases, and 11 bases lay between the germline ends. The CDR3 consists of 14 residues. Germline CDR1 and CDR2: SGHRS and YFSETQ.

V and J are TRBV6-4 and TRBJ1-1, with D tentatively TRBD1 (5 bases). V gave up 6 bases and J gave up 1 base, with 9 bases separating them. Per the germline V gene, CDR1 is MRHNA and CDR2 is SNTAGT. CDR3 length: 13 residues. The CDR3 coding sequence is TGTGCCAGCAGCGCCAGGGAGAACACTGAAGCTTTCTTT. Protein: CASSARENTEAFF.

The rearrangement links TRBV18 to TRBJ1-6; D not resolved. V was cut by 2 bases and J by 5 bases, with 10 bases left in between. The CDR3 has 15 amino acids. Germline assignment: CDR1 KGHSH and CDR2 LQKENI. The CDR3 DNA is TGTGCCAGCTCACCAAGCGGCAGCCATAATTCACCCCTCCACTTT. Translation: CASSPSGSHNSPLHF.

The CDR3 sequence is CASSEVGARTDTQYF. CDR3 sequence (DNA): TGTGCCAGCAGTGAAGTGGGGGCCCGCACAGATACGCAGTATTTT. This chain links TRBV2 with TRBJ2-3; D may be TRBD1 (6 bases). Between the trimmed V and J ends, which lost 1 base and 1 base, there was a span of 9 bases. The CDR3 has 15 residues. CDR1 SNHLY and CDR2 FYNNEI come from the germline V gene.

V and J are TRBV5-4 and TRBJ1-2; 7 nucleotides agree with TRBD1. This CDR3 is built from 16 residues. The ends lost 6 bases at V and 4 bases at J; junction bases unmatched: 15. In germline, CDR1 is SGHNT, CDR2 YYREEE (reference sequence). The CDR3 region is CASTGVFGTERYGYTF. The CDR3 nucleotides are TGTGCCAGCACCGGCGTCTTTGGGACAGAACGCTATGGCTACACCTTC.

V usage is TRBV25-1 and J usage is TRBJ2-1, with D perhaps TRBD2 (6 bases). There are 17 residues in the CDR3. Looked up from germline, CDR1 is MGHDK and CDR2 is SYGVNS. Trimming shortened V by 2 bases and J by 0 bases, and 14 bases separated the two germline ends. As DNA, the CDR3 is TGTGCCAGCAGTGAAAGTATTAGCGGAAGCTCCTACAATGAGCAGTTCTTC. It is translated as CASSESISGSSYNEQFF. The complete variable domain, with remaining parts taken from reference TRBV25-1 and TRBJ2-1, reads EADIYQTPRYLVIGTGKKITLECSQTMGHDKMYWYQQDPGMELHLIHYSYGVNSTEKGDLSSESTVSRIRTEHFPLTLESARPSHTSQYLCASSESISGSSYNEQFFGPGTRLTVL.

This chain links TRBV6-2 or TRBV6-3 with TRBJ2-1; TRBD1 matches at 7 bases. Germline values: CDR1 MNHEY, CDR2 SVGEGT. The CDR3 runs 15 residues. With 0 bases clipped from V and 8 bases from J, the junction kept 7 bases outside the gene matches. The CDR3 bases are TGTGCCAGCAGTTACTCGAAAGGGGGCAGGGATGAGCAGTTCTTC. Its translation is CASSYSKGGRDEQFF.

The CDR3 DNA sequence: TGTGCCTGGAAATTAGCAGGGGCGAGCTCCTATAATTCACCCCTCCACTTT. Amino acid sequence: CAWKLAGASSYNSPLHF. The V and J genes are TRBV30 and TRBJ1-6, with D perhaps TRBD1 (6 bases). CDR1 and CDR2 (germline): GTSNPN, SVGIG (reference sequence). The CDR3 extends over 17 amino acids. Trimming cost V 4 bases and J 0 bases, with 16 bases left between them.

This sequence joins TRBV14 and TRBJ2-1; TRBD1 agrees at 10 bases. With V trimmed by 3 bases and J by 5 bases, 4 bases remained unmatched. Germline assignment: CDR1 SGHDN and CDR2 FVKESK. The CDR3 totals 15 residues. The CDR3 DNA follows: TGTGCCAGCAGCCAGGGACAGGGGATAGACAATGAGCAGTTCTTC. Amino acids: CASSQGQGIDNEQFF. Full variable domain (remainder filled in from reference TRBV14 and TRBJ2-1): EAGVTQFPSHSVIEKGQTVTLRCDPISGHDNLYWYRRVMGKEIKFLLHFVKESKQDESGMPNNRFLAERTGGTYSTLKVQPAELEDSGVYFCASSQGQGIDNEQFFGPGTRLTVL.

This chain links TRBV6-5 with TRBJ2-7; maybe TRBD2 (5 bases). The V gene lost 4 bases and the J gene lost 6 bases, with 16 bases spanning the gap. Germline values: CDR1 MNHEY, CDR2 SVGAGI. This CDR3 has 14 residues. CDR3 sequence (DNA): TGTGCCAGCAGTTCCTACGACCGGGCGGGCGAGCAGTACTTC. Translated: CASSSYDRAGEQYF.

V usage is TRBV18 and J usage is TRBJ2-5, with D possibly being TRBD1 (5 bases). Trimming took off 4 bases at V and 3 bases at J, with 9 bases between the two ends. Germline V gene data show CDR1 as KGHSH and CDR2 as LQKENI. The CDR3 runs to 13 residues. The CDR3 nucleotides read TGTGCCAGCTCACGGGGCGGAGAAGAGACCCAGTACTTC. Translating it yields CASSRGGEETQYF.

The chain couples TRBV7-2 to TRBJ1-6; unclear D gene. The CDR3 extends over 15 amino acids. V was pared by 5 bases and J by 7 bases, with 15 bases between. Germline V gives CDR1 SGHTA, CDR2 FQGNSA. CDR3 nucleotide sequence: TGTGCCAGCAGCCAGGCGTGGGCAAGCAATTCACCCCTCCACTTT. Translated, it gives CASSQAWASNSPLHF.

V is TRBV3-1 (or the pseudogene TRBV3-2) and J is TRBJ2-2; TRBD1 matches at 9 bases. Germline CDR1 is LGHDT and CDR2 is YNNKEL (reference sequence). CDR3 size: 16 residues. V lost 6 bases, J lost 4 bases, and 9 bases stayed unmatched. CDR3 loop: CASSHLGTGRTGELFF. The CDR3 DNA is TGTGCCAGCAGTCACCTCGGGACAGGGCGCACCGGGGAGCTGTTTTTT.

The J gene is TRBJ2-1, the V gene TRBV10-2; a weak D match, TRBD2 (6 bases). Trimming shortened V by 10 bases and J by 5 bases, and 12 bases separated the two germline ends. Germline V gene lookup returns CDR1 WSHSY and CDR2 SAAADI. The length of the CDR3 is 12 residues. The CDR3 sequence: CATGGLNNEQFF. In DNA form, the CDR3 reads TGCGCCACCGGGGGACTCAACAATGAGCAGTTCTTC.

The gene calls are TRBV27 and TRBJ2-7; 7 bases are shared with TRBD2. With V trimmed by 4 bases and J by 3 bases, 6 bases remained unmatched. This CDR3 is built from 14 residues. The germline CDR1 and CDR2 sequences are MNHEY and SMNVEV (reference sequence). The CDR3 region has the DNA TGTGCCAGCAGTTCACTAGCGACGGTCTACGAGCAGTACTTC. It yields the protein CASSSLATVYEQYF.

V usage is TRBV5-1 and J usage is TRBJ2-2; D is possibly TRBD1 (6 bases). CDR3 length: 16 amino acids. The V and J ends lost 7 bases and 1 base respectively, with 17 bases between them. Germline V gene lookup returns CDR1 SGHRS and CDR2 YFSETQ. The CDR3 loop reads CASASLGAGNTGELFF. Here the CDR3 DNA reads TGCGCCAGCGCCTCCCTGGGGGCAGGGAACACCGGGGAGCTGTTTTTT.

The chain has TRBV6-4 and TRBJ1-1; a weak D match, TRBD1 (5 bases). The CDR3 loop spans 13 amino acids. Trimming cost V 6 bases and J 3 bases, with 11 bases left between them. Germline-derived CDR1 and CDR2 are MRHNA and SNTAGT. CDR3 in DNA: TGTGCCAGCAGCGCGCTCAGGGACACTGAAGCTTTCTTT. It yields the protein CASSALRDTEAFF.